The 23 T cell receptor beta chains below all came from one sample that was sequenced in a study of blood T cell repertoires in COVID-19. Measured with immunoSEQ multiplex PCR; TCRdb has only the in-frame clones, and not every one. The sample records roughly 250,000 clones, approximately 82% being singletons. What was sequenced was peripheral blood. The receptors here all came from a woman of 80 years or more with active or convalescent COVID-19.

The V gene is TRBV28, the J gene TRBJ1-2, with unresolved D. Trimming removed 6 bases from V and 6 bases from J, with 11 bases in between. From germline, CDR1 is MDHEN and CDR2 SYDVKM. The CDR3 runs 12 residues. CDR3 amino acids: CASSGHLHGYTF. In DNA, the CDR3 is TGTGCCAGCAGCGGTCATCTTCATGGCTACACCTTC.

The genes are TRBV7-8 and TRBJ1-6; no clear D. The CDR3 totals 13 residues. V gave up 2 bases and J gave up 7 bases, with 6 bases separating them. CDR1 and CDR2 from the germline V gene are SGHVS and FQNEAQ. The CDR3 sequence: CASSLNPNSPLHF. DNA of the CDR3: TGTGCCAGCAGCTTAAATCCGAATTCACCCCTCCACTTT.

This clone was detected only once. The chain has TRBV19 and TRBJ1-4; 7 bases map to TRBD1. Germline CDR1 and CDR2: LNHDA and SQIVND (reference sequence). This CDR3 region has 18 residues. V shed 4 bases and J 8 bases; nucleotides not matched to a gene: 19. Written as DNA, the CDR3 is TGTGCCAGTAGTACAACGAGACAGGGAGATATTGTGGTGGAAAAACTGTTTTTT. This codes for CASSTTRQGDIVVEKLFF.

The gene calls are TRBV5-5 and TRBJ2-3, with 11 positions matching TRBD1. Germline loops: CDR1 SGHKS, CDR2 YYEKEE (reference sequence). With 4 bases clipped from V and 8 bases from J, the junction kept 6 bases outside the gene matches. The CDR3 contains 14 residues. The CDR3 DNA is TGTGCCAGCAGCACCGGACAGGGGGCCTCTACGCAGTATTTT. It yields the protein CASSTGQGASTQYF.

The chain couples TRBV4-2 to TRBJ2-3, with D hard to call. Trimming shortened V by 0 bases and J by 4 bases, and 11 bases separated the two germline ends. Germline V gene lookup returns CDR1 LGHNA and CDR2 YNFKEQ. The CDR3 runs to 15 residues. The CDR3 sequence: CASSQDLGRSDTQYF. The CDR3 bases are TGTGCCAGCAGCCAAGATCTTGGTAGATCAGATACGCAGTATTTT.

This chain uses TRBV19 with TRBJ2-5; 9 bases align to TRBD1. The CDR3 runs to 17 residues. CDR1 is LNHDA, CDR2 SQIVND, per germline (reference sequence). V dropped 1 base and J dropped 5; count of bases not matched to a gene: 11. The CDR3 bases are TGTGCCAGTAGTATAGCAGTGGGACAGGGAGGGTCGGAGACCCAGTACTTC. It encodes CASSIAVGQGGSETQYF.

This clone occurred many times. V and J are TRBV7-9 and TRBJ2-7; no definite D call. With 0 bases removed from V and 4 bases from J, the gap between germline ends came to 13 bases. Germline lookup yields CDR1 SEHNR and CDR2 FQNEAQ (reference sequence). CDR3 length: 15 residues. CDR3 loop: CASSLASGFPYEQYF. As DNA, the CDR3 is TGTGCCAGCAGCTTAGCATCCGGGTTTCCGTACGAGCAGTACTTC. Based on the CDR3 plus reference TRBV7-9 and TRBJ2-7, the full variable domain is DTGVSQNPRHKITKRGQNVTFRCDPISEHNRLYWYRQTLGQGPEFLTYFQNEAQLEKSRLLSDRFSAERPKGSFSTLEIQRTEQGDSAMYLCASSLASGFPYEQYFGPGTRLTVT.

This clone was observed at least ten times. J is TRBJ2-7 and V is TRBV5-1, with D maybe TRBD1 (5 bases). The V gene's germline CDR1 is SGHRS and CDR2 YFSETQ. Trimming shortened V by 3 bases and J by 2 bases, and 12 bases separated the two germline ends. CDR3 length: 14 amino acids. The CDR3 coding sequence is TGCGCCAGCAGCTCCTCGACAGCTCCCTACGAGCAGTACTTC. Its translation is CASSSSTAPYEQYF.

This clone appeared once. The chain carries TRBV30 and TRBJ1-6; D remains ambiguous. V was pared by 0 bases and J by 7 bases, with 13 bases between. This CDR3 is 15 amino acids long. CDR1 is GTSNPN, CDR2 SVGIG, per germline (reference sequence). The CDR3 sequence: CAWSVTGPGNSPLHF. The CDR3 nucleotides are TGTGCCTGGAGTGTTACTGGCCCGGGGAATTCACCCCTCCACTTT.

The V call is TRBV28, the J call TRBJ1-2, with 8 positions matching TRBD1. V lost 3 bases and J lost 4; bases outside the gene matches: 7. Looked up from germline, CDR1 is MDHEN and CDR2 is SYDVKM. The CDR3 has 15 residues. The chain's CDR3 is CASSFPGGRLYGYTF. DNA for the CDR3: TGTGCCAGCAGTTTCCCAGGGGGCAGGCTCTATGGCTACACCTTC.

The rearrangement uses TRBV3-1 (or the pseudogene TRBV3-2) and TRBJ2-2; tentative D call: TRBD1 (5 bases). CDR3 length: 15 amino acids. Trimming cost V 3 bases and J 7 bases, with 15 bases left between them. Germline CDR1 is LGHDT and CDR2 is YNNKEL (reference sequence). In DNA, the CDR3 is TGTGCCAGCAGCCACCTAGGGGTTAGGGACGGGGAGCTGTTTTTT. As protein: CASSHLGVRDGELFF.

J is TRBJ1-1 and V is TRBV28; possibly TRBD1 for D (5 bases). CDR1 is MDHEN and CDR2 is SYDVKM in the germline V gene. The CDR3 length is 16 residues. Trimming removed 3 bases at V and 6 bases at J, with 20 bases between. The CDR3 region is CASSFILWVKGAEAFF. The CDR3 nucleotides are TGTGCCAGCAGTTTTATTTTGTGGGTTAAAGGGGCTGAAGCTTTCTTT.

This rearrangement joins TRBV28 to TRBJ1-6; D is possibly TRBD1 (5 bases). Germline V gene lookup returns CDR1 MDHEN and CDR2 SYDVKM. This CDR3 contains 13 residues. V lost 8 bases, J lost 14 bases, and 19 bases lay in between. CDR3 amino acids: CASAPGRANTLHF. CDR3 in DNA: TGTGCCAGCGCACCGGGCAGGGCCAATACCCTCCACTTT. The full variable domain, completed using reference TRBV28 and TRBJ1-6, is DVKVTQSSRYLVKRTGEKVFLECVQDMDHENMFWYRQDPGLGLRLIYFSYDVKMKEKGDIPEGYSVSREKKERFSLILESASTNQTSMYLCASAPGRANTLHFGNGTRLTVT.

V usage is TRBV20-1 and J usage is TRBJ1-2, with D maybe TRBD1 (6 bases). This CDR3 has 14 residues. Per the germline V gene, CDR1 is DFQATT and CDR2 is SNEGSKA (reference sequence). V was pared by 3 bases and J by 4 bases, with 15 bases between. CDR3 nucleotides: TGCAGTGCTAGTGAAGGGGGAAGAGGCTATGGCTACACCTTC. Its protein is CSASEGGRGYGYTF.

The chain recombines TRBV30 with TRBJ1-3; D possibly corresponds to TRBD1 (5 bases). The length of the CDR3 is 13 residues. Trimming stripped 3 bases from V and 4 bases from J, with 10 bases between. Germline values: CDR1 GTSNPN, CDR2 SVGIG (reference sequence). The CDR3 DNA is TGTGCCTGGAGGGGGCAGGCCGGAAACACCATATATTTT. Protein product: CAWRGQAGNTIYF.

This sequence joins TRBV5-4 and TRBJ2-1; a possible D gene is TRBD1 (5 bases). CDR3 length equals 16 residues. V lost 3 bases and J 3 bases, leaving 16 bases between the germline ends. Germline lookup yields CDR1 SGHNT and CDR2 YYREEE (reference sequence). CDR3 nucleotides: TGTGCCAGCAGCTCAGGACAAAGTGGCAACTACAATGAGCAGTTCTTC. It encodes CASSSGQSGNYNEQFF.

This chain links TRBV24-1 with TRBJ2-5, with 7 bases aligning to TRBD1. The V segment lost 4 bases and the J segment 5 bases; nucleotides outside the gene matches: 12. There are 16 residues in the CDR3. CDR1 and CDR2 from the germline V gene are KGHDR and SFDVKD. The CDR3 sequence: CATSELITGDLETQYF. DNA for the CDR3: TGTGCCACCAGTGAGCTGATAACAGGGGACCTCGAGACCCAGTACTTC.

The rearrangement links TRBV7-2 to TRBJ1-1; the D is unclear. The CDR3 consists of 14 residues. V lost 2 bases and J 0 bases, leaving 7 bases between the germline ends. Germline V gives CDR1 SGHTA, CDR2 FQGNSA. The chain's CDR3 is CASSLHSMNTEAFF. The CDR3 DNA follows: TGTGCCAGCAGCTTACACAGCATGAACACTGAAGCTTTCTTT.

V and J are TRBV7-9 and TRBJ1-2, with D maybe TRBD1 (6 bases). V was trimmed by 1 base and J by 9 bases, leaving 24 bases between them. Germline V gene sequence: CDR1 SEHNR, CDR2 FQNEAQ (reference sequence). This CDR3 spans 17 amino acids. CDR3: CASSLDSLGAGDQRYTF. CDR3 nucleotides: TGTGCCAGCAGCTTAGATTCCCTTGGGGCAGGGGATCAACGCTACACCTTC.

This chain links TRBV14 with TRBJ2-3; D might be TRBD1 (5 bases). This CDR3 is built from 15 residues. V lost 1 base and J 1 base, leaving 9 bases between the germline ends. Germline CDR1 is SGHDN and CDR2 is FVKESK. This CDR3 is CASSQGRAGTDTQYF. The CDR3 DNA follows: TGTGCCAGCAGCCAAGGCAGGGCGGGCACAGATACGCAGTATTTT.

The chain carries TRBV12-3 or TRBV12-4 and TRBJ1-1; D gene uncertain. The CDR3 covers 13 residues. Trimming removed 6 bases from V and 1 base from J, with 9 bases in between. This chain's CDR3 is CASSPTENTEAFF. CDR3 nucleotides: TGTGCCAGCAGCCCAACAGAGAACACTGAAGCTTTCTTT.

This clone showed up just once. The chain is built from TRBV9 and TRBJ2-5; D perhaps matches TRBD1 (6 bases). V gave up 0 bases and J gave up 7 bases, with 16 bases separating them. The CDR3 consists of 15 residues. Germline CDR1 and CDR2: SGDLS and YYNGEE. CDR3 amino acids: CASSVVGQGKGTQYF. Written as DNA, the CDR3 is TGTGCCAGCAGCGTAGTAGGGCAGGGGAAAGGGACCCAGTACTTC.

This clone was observed a single time. The chain has TRBV5-6 and TRBJ1-1; a possible D gene is TRBD1 (6 bases). This CDR3 is 14 amino acids long. The V gene's germline CDR1 is SGHDT and CDR2 YYEEEE. The V end was cut by 0 bases, the J end by 0 bases, with 6 bases between. CDR3 loop: CASSLDRVNTEAFF. As DNA, the CDR3 is TGTGCCAGCAGCTTGGACAGGGTGAACACTGAAGCTTTCTTT. Complete variable domain (other parts from reference TRBV5-6 and TRBJ1-1): DAGVTQSPTHLIKTRGQQVTLRCSPKSGHDTVSWYQQALGQGPQFIFQYYEEEERQRGNFPDRFSGHQFPNYSSELNVNALLLGDSALYLCASSLDRVNTEAFFGQGTRLTVV.